The clone carrying this T cell receptor (beta chain) was seen a few times. In the authors' methods: Amplification of reference gene primers was used by the study to estimate nucleated cell counts. Measured with immunoSEQ multiplex PCR; TCRdb has only the in-frame clones, and not every one. Clone size and the V and J calls come from that table; the DNA yielded D and trimming. The table shows more than 130,000 clones, with more than 80% occurring only once. The data were obtained in a study of blood T cell repertoires in COVID-19. Study information: Nucleic acid was either cDNA or gDNA, and it came from T cells, B-cell-depleted T cells, or PBMCs.

CDR3 length: 15 residues. The V end lost 1 base, the J end lost 0 bases, and 7 bases lay between the germline ends. CDR1 is MNHNS and CDR2 is SASEGT in the germline V gene. Sequences were obtained from peripheral blood. The chain is built from TRBV6-1 and TRBJ1-3; D gene unclear. The TCR originated in a human donor in a cohort sampled during active COVID-19. CDR3 nucleotide sequence: TGTGCCAGCAGTGAAGTATTCAGCTCTGGAAACACCATATATTTT. As protein: CASSEVFSSGNTIYF.